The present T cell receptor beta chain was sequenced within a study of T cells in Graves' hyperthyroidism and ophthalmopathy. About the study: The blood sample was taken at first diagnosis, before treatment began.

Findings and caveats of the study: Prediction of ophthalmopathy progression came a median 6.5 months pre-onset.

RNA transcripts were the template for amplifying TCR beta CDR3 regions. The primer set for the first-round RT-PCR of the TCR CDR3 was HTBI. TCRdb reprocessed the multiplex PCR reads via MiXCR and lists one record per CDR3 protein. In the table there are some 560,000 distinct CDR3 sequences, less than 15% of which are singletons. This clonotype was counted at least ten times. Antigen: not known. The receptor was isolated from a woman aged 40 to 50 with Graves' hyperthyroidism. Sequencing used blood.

CDR3 nucleotide sequence: TGCAGTGCTCGGAGCGGGAGTACCGGGGAGCTGTTTTTT. Translated: CSARSGSTGELFF. V usage is TRBV20-1 and J usage is TRBJ2-2; 8 bases agree with TRBD2. V lost 5 bases, J lost 5 bases, and 4 bases stayed unmatched. Germline-derived CDR1 and CDR2 are DFQATT and SNEGSKA (reference sequence). This CDR3 has 13 amino acids.